This T cell receptor (beta chain) was profiled in a study of T cell responses to AZD1222 COVID-19 vaccine. TCRdb's copy holds only in-frame clones and misses some; the assay was immunoSEQ multiplex PCR. The profile shows about 140,000 clones, over 85% of them singletons. CDR1 and CDR2 from the germline V gene are WNHNN and SYGVQD (reference sequence). The V end was cut by 9 bases, the J end by 5 bases, with 8 bases between. The CDR3 spans 12 residues. Turning to this clone: The target antigen is unknown.

Whole-study findings and limits: White British donors predominated, females outnumbered males, and clonal diversity was possibly underestimated.

This clonotype was sampled from an adult in good health. Specimen: peripheral blood, collected on day 0 of AZD1222 vaccination. The chain has TRBV10-1 and TRBJ1-6; D is uncertain. This chain's CDR3 is CASGKNNSPLHF. The CDR3 region has the DNA TGCGCCAGTGGGAAAAATAATTCACCCCTCCACTTT.